This T cell receptor (beta chain) emerged from a study of response to subunit inactivated influenza vaccine. TCRdb passed the RT-PCR reads through MiXCR, listing each CDR3 protein once. The table records about 180,000 distinct CDR3 sequences, about 10% of them present only once. Per the germline V gene, CDR1 is MDHEN and CDR2 is SYDVKM. The CDR3 loop spans 16 amino acids. V lost 8 bases and J lost 4, with 23 bases in between. This clonotype was counted only a few times. The chain carries TRBV28 and TRBJ1-1, with D possibly matching TRBD1 (5 bases). The sequence was collected from a man between 50 and 59 years old who received an inactivated influenza vaccine. Sequenced material: non-naive T cells sorted from PBMCs, taken on the day of vaccination. Written as DNA, the CDR3 is TGTGCCAGCCAAAGGATCCCCCTCCTTGGGGGCACTGAAGCTTTCTTT. Protein product: CASQRIPLLGGTEAFF.